This record covers a single T cell receptor (beta chain). What it binds is not known. The CDR3 is 13 amino acids. V dropped 7 bases and J dropped 5; count of bases not matched to a gene: 7. This specimen comes from a study of identical twins. Whole-study findings and limits: Abundant beta clonotypes from cord blood had fewer insertions, unlike memory repertoires, which showed none. Beta out-of-frame sequences showed weaker excess sharing between twins.

Each cDNA held unique molecular identifiers, and template switching gave it a universal primer site. Each CDR3 protein is one row after TCRdb ran MiXCR on the 5' RACE reads. The table has about 920,000 distinct CDR3 sequences, around an eighth seen once; the top ten hold about 1.5%. These same records also appear under a second study, on yellow fever vaccine responses in identical twins. From that report: Twins' vaccine T cell responses reportedly seemed partly convergent and partly personalized.

This clonotype was obtained from a woman under 30 in good health. Material: PBMCs. This chain connects TRBV12-3 or TRBV12-4 to TRBJ2-5; 7 positions match TRBD1. The CDR3 protein is CASKKTGPETQYF. CDR3 sequence (DNA): TGTGCCAGCAAAAAGACAGGGCCCGAGACCCAGTACTTC.